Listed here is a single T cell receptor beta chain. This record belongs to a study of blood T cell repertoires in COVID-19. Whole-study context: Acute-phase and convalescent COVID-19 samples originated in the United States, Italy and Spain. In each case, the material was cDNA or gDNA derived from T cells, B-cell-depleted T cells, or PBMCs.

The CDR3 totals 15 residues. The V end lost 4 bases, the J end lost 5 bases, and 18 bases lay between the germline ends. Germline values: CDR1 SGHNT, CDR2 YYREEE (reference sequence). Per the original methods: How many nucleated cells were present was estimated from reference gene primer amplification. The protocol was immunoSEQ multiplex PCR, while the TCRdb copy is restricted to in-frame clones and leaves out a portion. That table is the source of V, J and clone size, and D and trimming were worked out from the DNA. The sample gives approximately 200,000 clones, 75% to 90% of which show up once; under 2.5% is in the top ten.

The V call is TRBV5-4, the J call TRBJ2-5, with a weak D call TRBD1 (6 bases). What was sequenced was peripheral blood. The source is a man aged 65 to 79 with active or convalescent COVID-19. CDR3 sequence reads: CASSHQGTVTETQYF. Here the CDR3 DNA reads TGTGCCAGCAGCCACCAGGGGACGGTTACGGAGACCCAGTACTTC.